Reported below is one T cell receptor (beta chain). As yet, its antigen is unknown. It was from alopecia areata patients that lesional scalp punch biopsies and peripheral blood were collected. This sample was included in a study of CD8+ T cells in alopecia areata. Study at large: The protocol delivered tofacitinib for 6 to 18 months, then withdrew it for 6 months. Points from the study as a whole: Possibly because of HLA-related factors, TCR sharing was less clear across patients than in mice. Affected scalp, especially in alopecia totalis/universalis, had a higher clonality than normal scalp did.

Reverse transcribed after extraction, RNA yielded cDNA as the sequencing template. Assay used: immunoSEQ multiplex PCR; TCRdb lists only in-frame clones, some missing. The sample shows about 150,000 clones, 47% of them seen only once. This clonotype was sampled from a human donor with alopecia areata. Sequencing was carried out using CD4+ T cells sorted from blood.

CDR3 coding DNA: TGTGCCACCCCTGTCGGTAGCAATCAGCCCCAGCATTTT. Translation: CATPVGSNQPQHF. The rearrangement links TRBV15 to TRBJ1-5; no firm D call. CDR1 is LNHNV, CDR2 YYDKDF, per germline (reference sequence). The CDR3 has 13 amino acids. V lost 8 bases, J lost 0 bases, and 8 bases lay in between.